The source of this TCR beta chain is a study of siplizumab effects on memory and regulatory T cells. Some 10^5 TCR templates were assayed per sample. Clones were read by immunoSEQ multiplex PCR, and TCRdb kept only the in-frame ones, dropping some. This table holds 100,000 or so clones, roughly nine tenths found once. General study results and limits: Proof of suppressive function in proliferating Tregs from siplizumab cultures was not established. Assignment of a naive or memory phenotype failed for roughly 75-95% of the proliferating CD4+ or CD8+ clones. Siplizumab significantly lowered the alloreactive sequences that could be traced to unstimulated CD4+ memory cells.

As regards this clone: Antigen unknown.

The V gene's germline CDR1 is SGHAT and CDR2 FQNNGV. V was pared by 5 bases and J by 2 bases, with 9 bases between. The CDR3 consists of 13 residues. The rearrangement joins TRBV11-2 to TRBJ1-2; no reliable D call. The receptor comes from a human donor in good health. The sample taken for sequencing was Tregs sorted from blood. The CDR3 reads CASSQGPNYGYTF. In DNA, the CDR3 is TGTGCCAGCAGCCAAGGGCCGAACTATGGCTACACCTTC.